In its sample, the clone carrying this T cell receptor beta chain was seen once. The antigen is unknown. Libraries were prepared by immunoSEQ multiplex PCR; TCRdb keeps only in-frame clonotypes and omits some of them. This sample has some 91,000 clones, with 87% found just once. The sample originates from a study of OX40 agonist ivuxolimab in advanced cancers. Looking at the study overall: At doses from 0.01 to 10 mg/kg, patients were given intravenous ivuxolimab every 2 weeks. Three patients responded partially, comprising one with hepatocellular carcinoma and two with cutaneous melanoma. Study conclusions and caveats: The specificity for antigen of the expanded peripheral T cells was not determined. Partial responders dosed at 0.1-3.0 mg/kg displayed clonal expansion ranking among the lowest.

Trimming pared 4 bases from V and 4 bases from J, leaving 20 bases between. Germline CDR1 is SGHDT and CDR2 is YYEEEE. The CDR3 extends over 16 amino acids. Specimen: CD4+ or CD8+ T cells sorted from blood, collected in a trial of the OX40 agonist ivuxolimab. This clonotype was obtained from an adult with an advanced solid tumor such as melanoma, head and neck, liver or kidney cancer. The chain joins TRBV5-6 to TRBJ1-1, with D possibly matching TRBD1 (6 bases). The CDR3: CASSPRIGGKSTEAFF. The CDR3 DNA reads TGTGCCAGCAGCCCCCGAATCGGGGGCAAGAGCACTGAAGCTTTCTTT.